The rows below give T cell receptor beta chains drawn from one sample of a study of PD-1 blockade in mismatch repair-deficient tumors. TCRdb keeps only in-frame clones here, not all; method: immunoSEQ multiplex PCR. The table shows 40,000 to 60,000 clones, with about 80% occurring only once. The sequencing here drew on peripheral blood, taken 4 weeks after starting pembrolizumab. The receptors shown here come from an adult with mismatch repair-deficient cancer. Each CDR3 is given with its conserved first and last residue. The D gene is left open where the match is weak. Clone size is not always given. Where it is, it says once, few, many or a class for expanded clones.

TRBD1 TRBJ1-3 . TRBV5-4 CASSSPRQGIAGNTIYF TGTGCCAGCAGCTCACCCCGACAGGGAATCGCTGGAAACACCATATATTTT
. TRBJ2-1 . TRBV7-9 CASSFGINEQFF TGTGCCAGCAGCTTCGGGATCAATGAGCAGTTCTTC
. TRBJ2-2 . TRBV11-2 CASSLGRTGELFF TGTGCCAGCAGCTTGGGGAGAACCGGGGAGCTGTTTTTT
. TRBJ2-1 . TRBV9 CASSVVGSSNEQFF TGTGCCAGCAGCGTAGTTGGGTCGTCCAATGAGCAGTTCTTC
. TRBJ1-2 . TRBV5-1 CASRWSDRSPLYGYTF TGCGCCAGCAGATGGTCTGACAGGTCTCCACTCTATGGCTACACCTTC
. TRBJ2-2 once TRBV29-1 CSVAQTNTGELFF TGCAGCGTTGCACAAACGAACACCGGGGAGCTGTTTTTT
. TRBJ1-1 . TRBV7-9 CASSSTSTEAFF TGTGCCAGCAGCTCCACGTCCACTGAAGCTTTCTTT
TRBD1 TRBJ1-1 once TRBV19 CASRVDRPPQAFF TGTGCCAGTAGGGTGGACAGGCCCCCCCAAGCTTTCTTT
TRBD1 TRBJ1-5 . TRBV7-2 CASSSDRGPSQPQHF TGTGCCAGCAGCTCCGACAGGGGGCCTTCTCAGCCCCAGCATTTT
. TRBJ2-1 . TRBV11-1 CASSDAAYNEQFF TGTGCCAGCAGCGACGCAGCCTACAATGAGCAGTTCTTC
TRBD2 TRBJ2-2 . TRBV7-2 CASSLDPWTRTGELFF TGTGCCAGCAGCTTAGACCCCTGGACTAGGACCGGGGAGCTGTTTTTT
. TRBJ1-1 . TRBV29-1 CSVVRHMMNTEAFF TGCAGCGTTGTTAGGCACATGATGAACACTGAAGCTTTCTTT
TRBD1 TRBJ2-7 . TRBV6-5 CASSGHRGPPYEQYF TGTGCCAGCAGTGGACACAGGGGGCCCCCCTACGAGCAGTACTTC
. TRBJ1-4 . TRBV19 CASSIKRDWELFF TGTGCCAGTAGTATAAAGCGTGACTGGGAACTGTTTTTT
. TRBJ2-1 few TRBV7-3 CASSLTPSLAHNEQFF TGTGCCAGCAGCTTAACTCCCTCGCTTGCGCACAATGAGCAGTTCTTC
. TRBJ2-3 . TRBV25-1 CASSGQGTDTQYF TGTGCCAGCAGTGGACAGGGCACAGATACGCAGTATTTT
. TRBJ2-7 once TRBV5-4 CASSLGLASYEQYF TGTGCCAGCAGCTTGGGGCTGGCTTCCTACGAGCAGTACTTC
. TRBJ1-2 . TRBV5-4 CASSLDKYLYGYTF TGTGCCAGCAGCTTGGATAAGTATCTCTATGGCTACACCTTC
TRBD2 TRBJ2-7 . TRBV5-4 CASSFTGTSVYEQYF TGTGCCAGCAGCTTTACCGGGACTAGCGTCTACGAGCAGTACTTC
. TRBJ2-3 . TRBV7-9 CASSLERGTDTQYF TGTGCCAGCAGCCTGGAGCGGGGCACAGATACGCAGTATTTT
TRBD1 TRBJ2-2 . TRBV6-5 CASSTTGATGELFF TGTGCCAGCAGTACCACAGGGGCAACCGGGGAGCTGTTTTTT
. TRBJ1-1 . TRBV6-1 CASISVGESVDEAFF TGTGCCAGCATATCAGTCGGGGAAAGTGTGGATGAAGCTTTCTTT
. TRBJ2-1 few TRBV5-1 CASTVDSAYNEQFF TGCGCCAGCACGGTTGACTCCGCCTACAATGAGCAGTTCTTC
TRBD1 TRBJ2-2 . TRBV10-3 CAISADRGRAGELFF TGTGCCATCAGTGCTGACAGGGGGCGAGCCGGGGAGCTGTTTTTT
TRBD1 TRBJ1-2 . TRBV7-8 CASSSDREDYGYTF TGTGCCAGCAGCTCGGACAGGGAAGACTATGGCTACACCTTC
TRBD1 TRBJ2-2 . TRBV5-1 CASSGAGGPASGELFF TGCGCCAGCAGCGGCGCAGGGGGCCCCGCCAGCGGGGAGCTGTTTTTT
. TRBJ2-5 few TRBV5-1 CASSPRTVQETQYF TGCGCCAGCAGCCCAAGGACAGTCCAAGAGACCCAGTACTTC
TRBD1 TRBJ2-5 . TRBV7-2 CASSYQTGPQETQYF TGTGCCAGCAGCTACCAGACAGGGCCACAAGAGACCCAGTACTTC
. TRBJ1-2 once TRBV27 CASTPLGGQGYGYTF TGTGCCAGCACCCCCCTTGGGGGGCAAGGCTATGGCTACACCTTC
. TRBJ1-5 . TRBV7-8 CASSYKDGRVGNQPQHF TGTGCCAGCAGCTACAAGGACGGACGGGTGGGGAATCAGCCCCAGCATTTT
. TRBJ2-5 . TRBV5-3 CARSLAPRAPYQETQYF TGTGCCAGAAGCCTCGCGCCACGAGCACCGTACCAAGAGACCCAGTACTTC
. TRBJ1-2 . TRBV2 CASSPEGVNYGYTF TGTGCCAGCAGCCCTGAGGGGGTTAACTATGGCTACACCTTC
. TRBJ2-3 once TRBV19 CASSRDPQSDTQYF TGTGCCAGTAGTAGGGACCCGCAGTCAGATACGCAGTATTTT
TRBD1 TRBJ1-1 . TRBV5-1 CASSLVPGGETEAFF TGCGCCAGCAGCTTAGTTCCAGGGGGGGAGACTGAAGCTTTCTTT
TRBD1 TRBJ1-1 . TRBV5-1 CASSTGQTGTEAFF TGCGCCAGCAGCACGGGACAGACGGGGACTGAAGCTTTCTTT
. TRBJ1-4 . TRBV30 CAWSRAGGTPNEKLFF TGTGCCTGGAGCCGTGCCGGGGGGACTCCGAATGAAAAACTGTTTTTT
TRBD1 TRBJ1-2 . TRBV2 CASSTGTGEYGYTF TGTGCCAGCAGCACCGGGACAGGGGAATATGGCTACACCTTC
. TRBJ2-7 . TRBV7-9 CASSLAVSAPLYEQYF TGTGCCAGCAGCTTAGCGGTTTCGGCTCCCCTGTACGAGCAGTACTTC
. TRBJ2-3 . TRBV7-3 CASSQGRLPDTQYF TGTGCCAGCAGCCAAGGGCGGCTGCCAGATACGCAGTATTTT
. TRBJ2-7 once TRBV9 CASSVEEASYYEQYF TGTGCCAGCAGCGTAGAGGAAGCGAGCTATTACGAGCAGTACTTC
. TRBJ1-2 . TRBV28 CASREGTDYGYTF TGTGCCAGCAGAGAAGGGACGGACTATGGCTACACCTTC
. TRBJ1-1 . TRBV5-5 CASSPSPNTEAFF TGTGCCAGCAGCCCGAGTCCGAACACTGAAGCTTTCTTT